One and the same sample provided the 18 T cell receptor beta chains below, sequenced in a study of human T cells and chemical hapten exposure. Time point: patch test 1, 2 weeks after DPC sensitization. Treatment described: therapeutic diphenylcyclopropenone sensitization with weekly scalp DPC. TCRdb fed the RACE reads into MiXCR, producing one record per CDR3 protein. The top ten clones hold about 2.1% of a sample with roughly 360,000 distinct CDR3 sequences, 4.8% of them seen once. Material: whole blood, obtained in connection with sensitization to the hapten diphenylcyclopropenone (DPC). Receptor source: a woman in her forties or fifties with alopecia areata. Some clones in this sample may be carry-over from other donors' samples.

V usage is TRBV28 and J usage is TRBJ2-7, with TRBD1 matching over 10 bases. With 2 bases clipped from V and 6 bases from J, the junction kept 7 bases outside the gene matches. The germline V gene has CDR1 MDHEN and CDR2 SYDVKM. The length of the CDR3 is 15 residues. CDR3 bases: TGTGCCAGCAGTTTAATGAGACAGGGGGCAAGCGAGCAGTACTTC. It translates to CASSLMRQGASEQYF.

This rearrangement joins TRBV10-2 to TRBJ1-5; a possible D gene is TRBD1 (6 bases). V shed 0 bases and J shed 7 bases, with 10 bases lying between them. This CDR3 contains 14 residues. Germline CDR1 reads WSHSY; CDR2 reads SAAADI. This CDR3 is CASSESWGGQPQHF. In nucleotides, the CDR3 is TGCGCCAGCAGTGAGTCGTGGGGGGGCCAGCCCCAGCATTTT.

Points on this clonotype: This clone may be a read error of a much larger clone one base away. The chain is built from TRBV12-3 or TRBV12-4 and TRBJ2-7; 8 bases line up with TRBD1. The CDR3 contains 13 residues. The CDR3 is CASSWDRQYEQNF. The DNA for the CDR3 is TGTGCCAGCAGCTGGGACAGGCAGTACGAGCAGAACTTC.

This clonotype was counted at least ten times. The rearrangement uses TRBV4-2 and TRBJ2-5; weak D call: TRBD1 (6 bases). Germline values: CDR1 LGHNA, CDR2 YNFKEQ. With 0 bases removed from V and 2 bases from J, the gap between germline ends came to 10 bases. There are 15 residues in the CDR3. The CDR3 region has the DNA TGTGCCAGCAGCCAAGACCCCGGACAGCAAGAGACCCAGTACTTC. It encodes CASSQDPGQQETQYF.

This clonotype has ten or more counts. The CDR3 bases are TGTGCCAGCAGTTACTTGACTAATGAAAAACTGTTTTTT. Translation gives CASSYLTNEKLFF. V and J are TRBV6-6 and TRBJ1-4; D is ambiguous. V lost 1 base to trimming and J lost 2 bases, with 2 bases between them. Looked up from germline, CDR1 is MNHNY and CDR2 is SVGAGI (reference sequence). This CDR3 has 13 residues.

This clonotype was observed at least ten times. The chain carries TRBV11-3 and TRBJ2-3, with a tentative D call TRBD2 (6 bases). V was trimmed by 3 bases and J by 4 bases, leaving 11 bases between them. There are 14 residues in the CDR3. The V gene's germline CDR1 is SGHNT and CDR2 YENEEA. In DNA, the CDR3 is TGTGCCAGCAGCTTTGGGGGGTCGGCAGATACGCAGTATTTT. Protein product: CASSFGGSADTQYF.

This clonotype turned up a few times. The chain is built from TRBV19 and TRBJ2-2, with TRBD2 matching over 8 bases. CDR3 length equals 17 residues. J gave up 0 bases and V 1 base, and 4 bases lay outside the gene matches. CDR1 is LNHDA and CDR2 is SQIVND in the germline V gene (reference sequence). CDR3 nucleotide sequence: TGTGCCAGTAGTATAGCGGGTAGCGGGACGAACACCGGGGAGCTGTTTTTT. Protein sequence: CASSIAGSGTNTGELFF. The variable domain in full, with the rest retrieved from reference TRBV19 and TRBJ2-2, is DGGITQSPKYLFRKEGQNVTLSCEQNLNHDAMYWYRQDPGQGLRLIYYSQIVNDFQKGDIAEGYSVSREKKESFPLTVTSAQKNPTAFYLCASSIAGSGTNTGELFFGEGSRLTVL.

CDR3 sequence (DNA): TGCGCCAGCAGCTTGGCTGGGGGGCACTCCTACGAGCAGTACTTC. Translation: CASSLAGGHSYEQYF. The gene calls are TRBV5-1 and TRBJ2-7; D is tentatively TRBD1 or TRBD2 (6 bases each). CDR1 is SGHRS and CDR2 is YFSETQ in the germline V gene. This CDR3 is built from 15 residues. With 0 bases removed from V and 0 bases from J, the gap between germline ends came to 10 bases.

This clonotype came up many times. This sequence joins TRBV7-9 and TRBJ2-3; 7 bases line up with TRBD2. CDR3 length: 15 amino acids. Germline CDR1 and CDR2: SEHNR and FQNEAQ (reference sequence). V was pared by 4 bases and J by 2 bases, with 6 bases of the junction left unmatched. DNA of the CDR3: TGTGCCAGCAGCTCCCCTCTAGCGGACACAGATACGCAGTATTTT. Residues: CASSSPLADTDTQYF.

This clonotype was observed many times. This rearrangement joins TRBV6-6 to TRBJ2-1, with 10 positions matching TRBD2. The CDR3 runs to 15 residues. V lost 4 bases and J lost 6; bases outside the gene matches: 6. The germline CDR1 and CDR2 sequences are MNHNY and SVGAGI (reference sequence). The CDR3 DNA is TGTGCCAGCAGTTCACTAGCGGGGAGAGGCAATGAGCAGTTCTTC. Its translation: CASSSLAGRGNEQFF.

This clonotype was found many times. The chain couples TRBV29-1 to TRBJ1-4, with 9 bases that match TRBD1. The V gene end was trimmed by 2 bases and the J gene end by 7 bases; junction bases not matched to a gene: 5. The CDR3 contains 14 residues. Germline assignment: CDR1 SQVTM and CDR2 ANQGSEA. CDR3 sequence (DNA): TGCAGCGTTGAAACAGGGGGCTTCGGTGAAAAACTGTTTTTT. It encodes CSVETGGFGEKLFF.

This clonotype has a count of ten or more. The chain has TRBV6-2 or TRBV6-3 and TRBJ1-2; D is unclear. Between the trimmed V and J ends, which lost 5 bases and 5 bases, there was a span of 6 bases. The CDR3 has 11 residues. CDR1 MNHEY and CDR2 SVGEGT come from the germline V gene. The DNA for the CDR3 is TGTGCCAGCAGTGACCTTTATGGCTACACCTTC. This sequence encodes CASSDLYGYTF.

This clonotype was detected many times. The DNA of the CDR3 is TGTGCCAGCAGCTTACAGAGCACAGATACGCAGTATTTT. Its protein product is CASSLQSTDTQYF. The chain links TRBV7-9 to TRBJ2-3, with D unresolved. This CDR3 contains 13 residues. The germline V gene encodes CDR1 SEHNR and CDR2 FQNEAQ (reference sequence). Trimming removed 2 bases from V and 0 bases from J, with 3 bases in between.

Turning to this clonotype: This may arise from a read error, as a much more abundant clone is one base away. The chain combines TRBV6-6 with TRBJ1-3; D may be TRBD1 (6 bases). The germline V gene has CDR1 MNHNY and CDR2 SVGAGI (reference sequence). Between the trimmed V and J ends, which lost 6 bases and 2 bases, there was a span of 11 bases. The CDR3 contains 14 residues. The CDR3 DNA sequence: TGTGCCAGCAGGCGGAGGGGGGCTGGAAACACCATATATTTT. It is translated as CASRRRGAGNTIYF.

This clonotype showed up many times. J is TRBJ2-7 and V is TRBV5-1; D is perhaps TRBD2 (6 bases). V shed 0 bases and J shed 3 bases, with 13 bases lying between them. This CDR3 comprises 15 residues. The V gene's germline CDR1 is SGHRS and CDR2 YFSETQ. The CDR3 protein is CASSLGPGGIYEQYF. The CDR3 DNA sequence: TGCGCCAGCAGCTTGGGACCCGGCGGGATCTACGAGCAGTACTTC.

This clonotype occurred a few times. This chain links TRBV7-6 with TRBJ2-7; 10 bases fit TRBD1. The CDR3 runs 16 residues. After removal of 5 bases from V and 2 bases from J, the junction contained 9 bases not matched to a gene. Looked up from germline, CDR1 is SGHVS and CDR2 is FNYEAQ. CDR3 amino acids: CASSPARGQGPYEQYF. CDR3 DNA: TGTGCCAGCAGCCCGGCCCGGGGACAGGGGCCCTACGAGCAGTACTTC.

At least ten counts were recorded for this clonotype. V usage is TRBV12-3 or TRBV12-4 and J usage is TRBJ1-5; 7 bases fit TRBD1. This CDR3 is built from 13 residues. V shed 6 bases and J 5 bases; nucleotides not matched to a gene: 4. The CDR3 here is CASSQGGDQPQHF. CDR3 nucleotide sequence: TGTGCCAGCAGCCAGGGGGGGGATCAGCCCCAGCATTTT.

The chain links TRBV29-1 to TRBJ1-1; no clear D gene. CDR1 and CDR2 (germline): SQVTM, ANQGSEA. V shed 4 bases and J shed 3 bases, with 9 bases lying between them. CDR3 length equals 12 residues. The CDR3 sequence is CSVAGDDTEAFF. CDR3 nucleotides: TGCAGCGTTGCGGGTGATGACACTGAAGCTTTCTTT.